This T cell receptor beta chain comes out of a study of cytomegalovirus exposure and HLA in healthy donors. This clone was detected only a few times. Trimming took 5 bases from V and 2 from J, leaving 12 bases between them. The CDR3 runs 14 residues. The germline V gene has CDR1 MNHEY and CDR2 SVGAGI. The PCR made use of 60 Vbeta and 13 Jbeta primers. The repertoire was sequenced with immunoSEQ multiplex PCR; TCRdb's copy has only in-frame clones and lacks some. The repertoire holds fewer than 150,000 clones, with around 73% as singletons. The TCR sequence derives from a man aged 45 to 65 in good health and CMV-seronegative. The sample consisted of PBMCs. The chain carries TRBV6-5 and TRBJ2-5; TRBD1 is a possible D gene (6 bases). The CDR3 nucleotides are TGTGCCAGCAGTATAACAGGGAGTCAAGAGACCCAGTACTTC. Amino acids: CASSITGSQETQYF.